This T cell receptor beta chain was identified in a study of T cell clonotyping in hematopoietic cell transplantation. Study-level findings and limits: Recipient TCR diversity dropped after transplant; expanded clonotypes rose from day 30 to 180. Few recipient clonotypes overlapped donors; over 95% were de novo at given depth.

Data came from immunoSEQ multiplex PCR; TCRdb stores just in-frame clones and leaves some out. The table shows around 15,000 clones, with approximately 57% occurring only once. As regards this clone: Its antigen is as yet unknown.

The CDR3 contains 13 residues. Germline CDR1 reads SGHVS; CDR2 reads FNYEAQ. The trim removed 5 bases at V and 7 bases at J, leaving 7 bases unmatched. The TCR comes from a male patient aged 50 to 59 who had an allogeneic stem cell transplant from an unrelated donor, so T cells may come from the graft donor. Some clones in this sample may be carry-over from other donors' samples. The sample in question was PBMCs, obtained 30 days after allogeneic stem cell transplant. The chain has TRBV7-6 and TRBJ1-2, with 7 bases aligning to TRBD1. Here the CDR3 reads CASSQTGNRGYTF. CDR3 bases: TGTGCCAGCAGCCAGACAGGGAACCGTGGCTACACCTTC.